This is a list of T cell receptor beta chains from one sample in a study of human T cells and chemical hapten exposure. MiXCR was run by TCRdb on the RACE reads, yielding one entry per CDR3 protein. Of some 60,000 distinct CDR3 sequences listed, approximately 10% are singletons. This specimen was whole blood, taken in connection with sensitization to the hapten diphenylcyclopropenone (DPC). Receptors originate from a woman aged 40 to 50 with alopecia areata. Some clones in this sample may be carry-over from other donors' samples. Each CDR3 is given with its conserved first and last residue. D genes are given only for firm matches. Part of the rows lack a size; the others show once, few, many or a class for expanded clones.

j_call: TRBJ2-5; clone_size: NA; v_call: TRBV30; d_call: NA; cdr3_length: 16; cdr3_aa: CAWSVRRTDYRETQYF; cdr3_nt: TGTGCCTGGAGTGTACGACGGACAGACTACAGGGAGACCCAGTACTTC
j_call: TRBJ2-6; clone_size: few; v_call: TRBV5-1; d_call: TRBD2; cdr3_length: 15; cdr3_aa: CASSAQLAGANVLTF; cdr3_nt: TGCGCCAGCAGCGCCCAACTAGCGGGGGCCAACGTCCTGACTTTC
j_call: TRBJ2-2; clone_size: few; v_call: TRBV30; d_call: NA; cdr3_length: 11; cdr3_aa: CAWASAGELFF; cdr3_nt: TGTGCCTGGGCATCGGCCGGGGAGCTGTTTTTT
j_call: TRBJ2-2; clone_size: many; v_call: TRBV7-8; d_call: NA; cdr3_length: 14; cdr3_aa: CASSLGLNTGELFF; cdr3_nt: TGTGCCAGCAGTCTTGGGCTGAACACCGGGGAGCTGTTTTTT
j_call: TRBJ2-1; clone_size: many; v_call: TRBV24-1; d_call: TRBD2; cdr3_length: 13; cdr3_aa: CATTAGGGPEQFF; cdr3_nt: TGTGCCACCACCGCTGGCGGGGGACCTGAGCAGTTCTTC
j_call: TRBJ2-2; clone_size: many; v_call: TRBV21-1; d_call: NA; cdr3_length: 14; cdr3_aa: CASSKGGPPGELFF; cdr3_nt: TGTGCCAGCAGCAAAGGCGGTCCTCCCGGGGAGCTGTTTTTT
j_call: TRBJ2-3; clone_size: many; v_call: TRBV4-3; d_call: NA; cdr3_length: 16; cdr3_aa: CASSQQGLTKLDTQYF; cdr3_nt: TGCGCCAGCAGCCAGCAAGGTCTAACTAAGTTGGATACGCAGTATTTT
j_call: TRBJ2-1; clone_size: few; v_call: TRBV2; d_call: NA; cdr3_length: 14; cdr3_aa: CASSEQGPNNEQFF; cdr3_nt: TGTGCCAGCAGTGAACAGGGCCCGAACAATGAGCAGTTCTTC
j_call: TRBJ1-2; clone_size: few; v_call: TRBV29-1; d_call: NA; cdr3_length: 11; cdr3_aa: CSVVWGSGYTF; cdr3_nt: TGCAGCGTCGTCTGGGGAAGTGGCTACACCTTC
j_call: TRBJ2-7; clone_size: NA; v_call: TRBV7-9; d_call: NA; cdr3_length: 15; cdr3_aa: CASTPRDKKSYEQYF; cdr3_nt: TGTGCCAGCACCCCCCGCGACAAAAAGTCCTACGAGCAGTACTTC
j_call: TRBJ2-7; clone_size: NA; v_call: TRBV28; d_call: NA; cdr3_length: 12; cdr3_aa: CASSWKGIEQYF; cdr3_nt: TGTGCCAGCAGTTGGAAAGGAATCGAGCAGTACTTC
j_call: TRBJ2-2; clone_size: NA; v_call: TRBV29-1; d_call: TRBD2; cdr3_length: 16; cdr3_aa: CSVQGGSGSNTGELFF; cdr3_nt: TGCAGCGTTCAGGGAGGGAGCGGGAGTAACACCGGGGAGCTGTTTTTT
j_call: TRBJ2-2; clone_size: few; v_call: TRBV11-3; d_call: NA; cdr3_length: 13; cdr3_aa: CASSLAAYGELFF; cdr3_nt: TGTGCCAGCAGCTTGGCAGCCTACGGGGAGCTGTTTTTT
j_call: TRBJ2-7; clone_size: many; v_call: TRBV6-5; d_call: NA; cdr3_length: 13; cdr3_aa: CASSYRVPYEQYF; cdr3_nt: TGTGCCAGCAGTTACAGGGTCCCCTACGAGCAGTACTTC
j_call: TRBJ1-6; clone_size: few; v_call: TRBV5-4; d_call: NA; cdr3_length: 15; cdr3_aa: CASSLGQGRNSPLHF; cdr3_nt: TGTGCCAGCAGCTTGGGTCAGGGAAGGAATTCACCCCTCCACTTT
j_call: TRBJ2-7; clone_size: few; v_call: TRBV5-4; d_call: NA; cdr3_length: 13; cdr3_aa: CASSLDANGEQYF; cdr3_nt: TGTGCCAGCAGCTTGGACGCTAACGGCGAGCAGTACTTC
j_call: TRBJ2-3; clone_size: many; v_call: TRBV29-1; d_call: NA; cdr3_length: 14; cdr3_aa: CSVEVRAYTDTQYF; cdr3_nt: TGCAGCGTTGAAGTGAGGGCATACACAGATACGCAGTATTTT
j_call: TRBJ2-3; clone_size: NA; v_call: TRBV7-2; d_call: TRBD2; cdr3_length: 18; cdr3_aa: CASSSRAASGRKADTQYF; cdr3_nt: TGTGCCAGCAGCTCAAGGGCGGCTAGCGGGAGGAAAGCAGATACGCAGTATTTT
j_call: TRBJ2-2; clone_size: NA; v_call: TRBV9; d_call: NA; cdr3_length: 15; cdr3_aa: CASGGGLRNTGELFF; cdr3_nt: TGTGCCAGCGGAGGGGGACTGAGGAACACCGGGGAGCTGTTTTTT
j_call: TRBJ2-5; clone_size: many; v_call: TRBV7-6; d_call: NA; cdr3_length: 12; cdr3_aa: CASSLNVETQYF; cdr3_nt: TGTGCCAGCAGCTTAAATGTAGAGACCCAGTACTTC
j_call: TRBJ2-5; clone_size: many; v_call: TRBV28; d_call: NA; cdr3_length: 13; cdr3_aa: CASSLGREETQYF; cdr3_nt: TGTGCCAGCAGTTTGGGCAGGGAAGAGACCCAGTACTTC
j_call: TRBJ2-7; clone_size: few; v_call: TRBV6-5; d_call: NA; cdr3_length: 15; cdr3_aa: CASSYRAGPGYEQYF; cdr3_nt: TGTGCCAGCAGTTACAGGGCAGGCCCTGGGTACGAGCAGTACTTC
j_call: TRBJ1-1; clone_size: many; v_call: TRBV6-5; d_call: NA; cdr3_length: 16; cdr3_aa: CASSWGSAIGETEAFF; cdr3_nt: TGTGCCAGCAGTTGGGGGTCGGCTATAGGGGAAACTGAAGCTTTCTTT
j_call: TRBJ2-5; clone_size: few; v_call: TRBV6-2/TRBV6-3; d_call: TRBD2; cdr3_length: 16; cdr3_aa: CASSNHPGGALLAQYF; cdr3_nt: TGTGCCAGCAGCAACCACCCCGGGGGGGCGTTGTTGGCCCAGTACTTC
j_call: TRBJ2-7; clone_size: NA; v_call: TRBV18; d_call: NA; cdr3_length: 15; cdr3_aa: CASSPHGLPAYEQYF; cdr3_nt: TGTGCCAGCTCACCGCACGGGTTACCGGCCTACGAGCAGTACTTC
j_call: TRBJ1-2; clone_size: few; v_call: TRBV2; d_call: NA; cdr3_length: 13; cdr3_aa: CASSGGGHYGYTF; cdr3_nt: TGTGCCAGCAGTGGTGGGGGGCACTATGGCTACACCTTC
j_call: TRBJ1-2; clone_size: few; v_call: TRBV19; d_call: NA; cdr3_length: 16; cdr3_aa: CASSPPPGQPNYGYTF; cdr3_nt: TGTGCCAGTAGCCCCCCCCCCGGACAGCCAAACTATGGCTACACCTTC
j_call: TRBJ2-1; clone_size: NA; v_call: TRBV7-2; d_call: NA; cdr3_length: 15; cdr3_aa: CASSLTGDPWDEQFF; cdr3_nt: TGTGCCAGCAGCTTAACGGGAGACCCTTGGGATGAGCAGTTCTTC
j_call: TRBJ2-1; clone_size: NA; v_call: TRBV28; d_call: TRBD2; cdr3_length: 15; cdr3_aa: CASSSIAGGKHEQFF; cdr3_nt: TGTGCCAGCAGTTCCATAGCGGGAGGGAAGCATGAGCAGTTCTTC